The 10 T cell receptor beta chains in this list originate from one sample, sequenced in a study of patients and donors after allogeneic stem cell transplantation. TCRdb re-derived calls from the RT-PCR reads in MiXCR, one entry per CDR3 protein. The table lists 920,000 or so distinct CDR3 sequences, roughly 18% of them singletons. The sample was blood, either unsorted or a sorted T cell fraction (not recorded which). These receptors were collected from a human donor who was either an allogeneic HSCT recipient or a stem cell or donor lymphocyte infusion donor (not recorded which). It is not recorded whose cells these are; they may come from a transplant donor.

The DNA for the CDR3 is TGTGCCAGCAGCTACGGACGGGTAGATACGCAGTATTTT. Translated, it gives CASSYGRVDTQYF. The V and J genes are TRBV7-2 and TRBJ2-3, with D hard to call. Deletions cut 4 bases from V and 5 bases from J, with 10 bases between. Germline V gene sequence: CDR1 SGHTA, CDR2 FQGNSA. The CDR3 is 13 residues long.

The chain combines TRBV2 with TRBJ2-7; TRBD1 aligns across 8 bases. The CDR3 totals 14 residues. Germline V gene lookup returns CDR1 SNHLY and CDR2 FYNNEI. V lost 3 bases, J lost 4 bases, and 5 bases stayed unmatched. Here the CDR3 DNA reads TGTGCCAGCAGTGACTCAGGGGGCGGTTACGAGCAGTACTTC. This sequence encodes CASSDSGGGYEQYF.

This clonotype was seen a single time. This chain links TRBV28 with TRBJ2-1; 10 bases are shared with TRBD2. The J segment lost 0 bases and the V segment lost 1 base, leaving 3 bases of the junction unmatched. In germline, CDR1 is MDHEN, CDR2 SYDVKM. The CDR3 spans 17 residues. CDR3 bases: TGTGCCAGCAGTTTATATCTAGCGGGGGCCTCCTACAATGAGCAGTTCTTC. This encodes CASSLYLAGASYNEQFF.

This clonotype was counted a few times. The CDR3 loop reads CASSSETGPREFF. The CDR3 nucleotides read TGTGCCAGCAGCTCAGAGACAGGGCCAAGGGAGTTCTTC. The chain recombines TRBV11-2 with TRBJ2-1; 7 bases line up with TRBD1. V shed 4 bases and J 14 bases; nucleotides not matched to a gene: 11. Germline V gene data show CDR1 as SGHAT and CDR2 as FQNNGV. The CDR3 has 13 amino acids.

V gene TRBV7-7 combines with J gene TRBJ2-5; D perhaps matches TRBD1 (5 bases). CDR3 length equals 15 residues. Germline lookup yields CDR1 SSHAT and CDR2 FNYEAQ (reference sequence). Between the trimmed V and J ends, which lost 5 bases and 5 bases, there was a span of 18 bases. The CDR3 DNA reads TGTGCCAGCAGCCGGCTAAGGGGTTGGCGGGAGACCCAGTACTTC. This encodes CASSRLRGWRETQYF.

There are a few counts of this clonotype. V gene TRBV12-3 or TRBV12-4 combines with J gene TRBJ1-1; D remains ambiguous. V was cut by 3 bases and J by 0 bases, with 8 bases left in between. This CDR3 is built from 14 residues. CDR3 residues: CASSFQLMNTEAFF. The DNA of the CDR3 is TGTGCCAGCAGTTTCCAGCTCATGAACACTGAAGCTTTCTTT.

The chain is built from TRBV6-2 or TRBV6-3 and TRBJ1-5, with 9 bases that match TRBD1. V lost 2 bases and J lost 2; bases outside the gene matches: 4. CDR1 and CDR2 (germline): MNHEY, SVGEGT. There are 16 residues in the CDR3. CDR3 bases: TGTGCCAGCAGTTACGGGACAGGGACCCGCAATCAGCCCCAGCATTTT. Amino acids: CASSYGTGTRNQPQHF.

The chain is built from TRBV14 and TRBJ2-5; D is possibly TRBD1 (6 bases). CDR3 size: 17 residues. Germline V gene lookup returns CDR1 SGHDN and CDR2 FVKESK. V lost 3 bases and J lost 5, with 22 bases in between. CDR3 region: CASSHRQGHGSFETQYF. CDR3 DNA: TGTGCCAGCAGCCACCGGCAGGGGCACGGTTCATTCGAGACCCAGTACTTC.

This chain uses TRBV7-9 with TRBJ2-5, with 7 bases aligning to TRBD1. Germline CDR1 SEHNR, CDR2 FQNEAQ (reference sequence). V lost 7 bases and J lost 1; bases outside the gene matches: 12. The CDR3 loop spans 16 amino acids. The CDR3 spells CASMRQGMMGQETQYF. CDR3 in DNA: TGTGCCAGCATGAGACAGGGCATGATGGGCCAAGAGACCCAGTACTTC.

The DNA for the CDR3 is TGTGCCAGTAGTACAGGGGCAGGGGGGGATCAGCCCCAGCATTTT. Translating gives CASSTGAGGDQPQHF. The J gene is TRBJ1-5, the V gene TRBV19, with 7 bases fitting TRBD1. J lost 5 bases, V lost 4 bases, and 8 bases had no gene match. The CDR3 runs to 15 residues. Germline V gene data show CDR1 as LNHDA and CDR2 as SQIVND (reference sequence). The entire variable domain, with the rest obtained from reference TRBV19 and TRBJ1-5, is as follows: DGGITQSPKYLFRKEGQNVTLSCEQNLNHDAMYWYRQDPGQGLRLIYYSQIVNDFQKGDIAEGYSVSREKKESFPLTVTSAQKNPTAFYLCASSTGAGGDQPQHFGDGTRLSIL.